A selection of T cell receptor beta chains follows, all from one sample in a study of blood T cell repertoires in COVID-19. This table comes from immunoSEQ multiplex PCR, and its TCRdb copy is limited to in-frame clones, with some not included. This sample has over 250,000 clones, with around nine tenths found just once. The material sequenced was peripheral blood. The origin of the receptors is a man aged 45-65 years with acute or convalescent COVID-19. Each CDR3 is given with its conserved first and last residue. D genes are given only for firm matches. Expanded clones are given a class, and other clones once, few, many or no size at all.

clone size: NA; V gene: TRBV19; D gene: NA; J gene: TRBJ2-1; CDR3 protein: CASSTATGPYNEQFF; CDR3 DNA: TGTGCCAGTAGTACCGCCACGGGTCCCTACAATGAGCAGTTCTTC
clone size: NA; V gene: TRBV10-3; D gene: TRBD1; J gene: TRBJ1-1; CDR3 protein: CAISPGDRGEAFF; CDR3 DNA: TGTGCCATCAGTCCCGGGGACAGGGGAGAAGCTTTCTTT
clone size: NA; V gene: TRBV6-5; D gene: NA; J gene: TRBJ2-5; CDR3 protein: CASSYSGWARGETQYF; CDR3 DNA: TGTGCCAGCAGTTACTCGGGGTGGGCGCGAGGGGAGACCCAGTACTTC
clone size: once; V gene: TRBV5-1; D gene: NA; J gene: TRBJ1-2; CDR3 protein: CASSFPGVDGYTF; CDR3 DNA: TGCGCCAGCAGCTTCCCAGGGGTCGACGGCTACACCTTC
clone size: NA; V gene: TRBV5-4; D gene: TRBD2; J gene: TRBJ2-2; CDR3 protein: CASSLGTSGNTGELFF; CDR3 DNA: TGTGCCAGCAGCTTGGGGACTAGCGGAAACACCGGGGAGCTGTTTTTT
clone size: NA; V gene: TRBV10-2; D gene: TRBD1; J gene: TRBJ1-1; CDR3 protein: CASSQQGGTEAFF; CDR3 DNA: TGCGCCAGCAGCCAGCAGGGGGGCACTGAAGCTTTCTTT
clone size: NA; V gene: TRBV3-1/TRBV3-2; D gene: NA; J gene: TRBJ2-7; CDR3 protein: CASSQNPTRASYEQYF; CDR3 DNA: TGTGCCAGCAGCCAAAACCCTACTAGGGCTTCCTACGAGCAGTACTTC
clone size: once; V gene: TRBV18; D gene: TRBD2; J gene: TRBJ2-2; CDR3 protein: CASSPPSAGGTGELFF; CDR3 DNA: TGTGCCAGCTCACCTCCCTCAGCGGGGGGCACCGGGGAGCTGTTTTTT
clone size: NA; V gene: TRBV11-2; D gene: NA; J gene: TRBJ1-2; CDR3 protein: CASSGGGSMHYGYTF; CDR3 DNA: TGTGCCAGCAGCGGGGGCGGGAGTATGCATTATGGCTACACCTTC
clone size: NA; V gene: TRBV4-1; D gene: NA; J gene: TRBJ1-2; CDR3 protein: CASSRGVYGYTF; CDR3 DNA: TGCGCCAGCAGCCGCGGGGTCTATGGCTACACCTTC
clone size: NA; V gene: TRBV19; D gene: NA; J gene: TRBJ2-3; CDR3 protein: CASSRTGHNTDTQYF; CDR3 DNA: TGTGCCAGTAGTCGAACCGGACACAACACAGATACGCAGTATTTT
clone size: few; V gene: TRBV29-1; D gene: NA; J gene: TRBJ1-1; CDR3 protein: CSVENRDNTEAFF; CDR3 DNA: TGCAGCGTTGAAAACAGGGATAACACTGAAGCTTTCTTT
clone size: NA; V gene: TRBV7-9; D gene: NA; J gene: TRBJ2-1; CDR3 protein: CASSGEGHPGDNEQFF; CDR3 DNA: TGTGCCAGCAGCGGAGAGGGTCATCCCGGGGACAATGAGCAGTTCTTC
clone size: once; V gene: TRBV19; D gene: NA; J gene: TRBJ2-1; CDR3 protein: CASMGSYSYNEQFF; CDR3 DNA: TGTGCCAGTATGGGCTCCTACTCCTACAATGAGCAGTTCTTC
clone size: NA; V gene: TRBV6-6; D gene: TRBD1; J gene: TRBJ1-1; CDR3 protein: CASRRQGGEAFF; CDR3 DNA: TGTGCCAGCAGACGACAGGGGGGTGAAGCTTTCTTT
clone size: NA; V gene: TRBV10-3; D gene: NA; J gene: TRBJ2-3; CDR3 protein: CAISESGRVADTQYF; CDR3 DNA: TGTGCCATCAGTGAGTCGGGCAGGGTGGCAGATACGCAGTATTTT
clone size: NA; V gene: TRBV12-3/TRBV12-4; D gene: NA; J gene: TRBJ1-2; CDR3 protein: CASRPGSYYGYTF; CDR3 DNA: TGTGCCAGCAGACCCGGGAGCTACTATGGCTACACCTTC
clone size: NA; V gene: TRBV5-6; D gene: NA; J gene: TRBJ1-6; CDR3 protein: CASSPKGWGGADNSPLHF; CDR3 DNA: TGTGCCAGCAGTCCCAAAGGGTGGGGGGGCGCCGATAATTCACCCCTCCACTTT
clone size: NA; V gene: TRBV7-2; D gene: TRBD2; J gene: TRBJ2-2; CDR3 protein: CASSLVPIAGLNTGELFF; CDR3 DNA: TGTGCCAGCAGCTTAGTGCCTATAGCGGGGTTGAACACCGGGGAGCTGTTTTTT
clone size: NA; V gene: TRBV19; D gene: NA; J gene: TRBJ2-6; CDR3 protein: CASSPSSGANVLTF; CDR3 DNA: TGTGCCAGTAGCCCGAGCTCTGGGGCCAACGTCCTGACTTTC
clone size: NA; V gene: TRBV3-1/TRBV3-2; D gene: TRBD1; J gene: TRBJ1-1; CDR3 protein: CASRTGAGGTEAFF; CDR3 DNA: TGTGCCAGCAGAACAGGGGCTGGGGGCACTGAAGCTTTCTTT
clone size: few; V gene: TRBV5-6; D gene: NA; J gene: TRBJ2-1; CDR3 protein: CASSLRGRNEQFF; CDR3 DNA: TGTGCCAGCAGCTTGAGGGGTAGAAATGAGCAGTTCTTC
clone size: NA; V gene: TRBV6-8; D gene: NA; J gene: TRBJ2-7; CDR3 protein: CASSKTGGVHEQYF; CDR3 DNA: TGTGCCAGCAGTAAAACAGGGGGGGTCCACGAGCAGTACTTC
clone size: NA; V gene: TRBV12-3/TRBV12-4; D gene: NA; J gene: TRBJ1-4; CDR3 protein: CAAGRGVEKLFF; CDR3 DNA: TGTGCCGCCGGGCGGGGGGTTGAAAAACTGTTTTTT
clone size: NA; V gene: TRBV6-1; D gene: NA; J gene: TRBJ2-5; CDR3 protein: CASSEWGRQETQYF; CDR3 DNA: TGTGCCAGCAGTGAATGGGGCAGACAAGAGACCCAGTACTTC
clone size: NA; V gene: TRBV5-5; D gene: NA; J gene: TRBJ2-7; CDR3 protein: CASSPHRGEQYF; CDR3 DNA: TGTGCCAGCAGCCCCCATCGGGGAGAGCAGTACTTC
clone size: NA; V gene: TRBV6-1; D gene: NA; J gene: TRBJ2-1; CDR3 protein: CASSDGSYNEQFF; CDR3 DNA: TGTGCCAGCAGTGACGGCTCCTACAATGAGCAGTTCTTC
clone size: NA; V gene: TRBV11-2; D gene: TRBD1; J gene: TRBJ1-1; CDR3 protein: CASSPRSGQGLTGAFF; CDR3 DNA: TGTGCCAGCAGCCCACGGTCAGGACAGGGACTCACTGGGGCTTTCTTT
clone size: NA; V gene: TRBV15; D gene: NA; J gene: TRBJ2-3; CDR3 protein: CATSSLGVDTQYF; CDR3 DNA: TGTGCCACCAGCAGCCTAGGGGTAGATACGCAGTATTTT
clone size: once; V gene: TRBV7-3; D gene: NA; J gene: TRBJ2-7; CDR3 protein: CASSLTGGYEQYF; CDR3 DNA: TGTGCCAGCAGCTTAACTGGCGGGTACGAGCAGTACTTC
clone size: NA; V gene: TRBV4-1; D gene: NA; J gene: TRBJ1-2; CDR3 protein: CASSQVNYGYTF; CDR3 DNA: TGCGCCAGCAGCCAAGTAAACTATGGCTACACCTTC
clone size: NA; V gene: TRBV7-9; D gene: NA; J gene: TRBJ1-5; CDR3 protein: CASQGSRGDQPQHF; CDR3 DNA: TGTGCCAGCCAGGGGTCCAGGGGCGATCAGCCCCAGCATTTT
clone size: few; V gene: TRBV30; D gene: NA; J gene: TRBJ1-3; CDR3 protein: CAWRDLRRGGNTIYF; CDR3 DNA: TGTGCCTGGAGAGATCTTCGACGGGGTGGAAACACCATATATTTT
clone size: NA; V gene: TRBV12-5; D gene: NA; J gene: TRBJ1-4; CDR3 protein: CASGSSLGELFF; CDR3 DNA: TGTGCTAGTGGTTCATCCCTGGGAGAACTGTTTTTT
clone size: NA; V gene: TRBV27; D gene: NA; J gene: TRBJ1-1; CDR3 protein: CASSFRWRNTEAFF; CDR3 DNA: TGTGCCAGCAGTTTTAGGTGGAGGAACACTGAAGCTTTCTTT
clone size: NA; V gene: TRBV21-1; D gene: NA; J gene: TRBJ1-2; CDR3 protein: CASSKAQGLLYGYTF; CDR3 DNA: TGTGCCAGCAGCAAGGCTCAGGGACTTCTCTATGGCTACACCTTC
clone size: NA; V gene: TRBV5-1; D gene: NA; J gene: TRBJ1-2; CDR3 protein: CASSFFPSDGYTF; CDR3 DNA: TGCGCCAGCAGCTTCTTTCCATCGGATGGCTACACCTTC
clone size: NA; V gene: TRBV10-1; D gene: TRBD2; J gene: TRBJ2-3; CDR3 protein: CASSESGPAGGVPDTQYF; CDR3 DNA: TGCGCCAGCAGTGAGTCGGGACCGGCGGGGGGGGTCCCAGATACGCAGTATTTT
clone size: once; V gene: TRBV3-1/TRBV3-2; D gene: NA; J gene: TRBJ1-1; CDR3 protein: CASSPRGNTEAFF; CDR3 DNA: TGTGCCAGCAGCCCACGGGGAAACACTGAAGCTTTCTTT
clone size: few; V gene: TRBV30; D gene: NA; J gene: TRBJ1-4; CDR3 protein: CAWSPSLVNEKLFF; CDR3 DNA: TGTGCCTGGAGTCCCTCACTTGTTAATGAAAAACTGTTTTTT
clone size: NA; V gene: TRBV19; D gene: TRBD2; J gene: TRBJ2-7; CDR3 protein: CASSDRGDRPYEQYF; CDR3 DNA: TGTGCCAGTAGCGACCGGGGGGACCGACCCTACGAGCAGTACTTC
clone size: NA; V gene: TRBV18; D gene: TRBD1; J gene: TRBJ2-3; CDR3 protein: CASSSGTGSIADTQYF; CDR3 DNA: TGTGCCAGCTCTTCCGGGACAGGGTCGATAGCGGATACGCAGTATTTT
clone size: NA; V gene: TRBV21-1; D gene: NA; J gene: TRBJ2-7; CDR3 protein: CAGKAGVPYEQYF; CDR3 DNA: TGTGCCGGAAAAGCGGGGGTCCCCTACGAGCAGTACTTC
clone size: once; V gene: TRBV7-3; D gene: NA; J gene: TRBJ2-2; CDR3 protein: CASSSGGANTGELFF; CDR3 DNA: TGTGCCAGCAGCTCGGGTGGGGCAAACACCGGGGAGCTGTTTTTT
clone size: NA; V gene: TRBV6-6; D gene: NA; J gene: TRBJ1-4; CDR3 protein: CASSYATGNEKLFF; CDR3 DNA: TGTGCCAGCAGTTACGCTACAGGGAATGAAAAACTGTTTTTT
clone size: NA; V gene: TRBV4-1; D gene: TRBD2; J gene: TRBJ2-1; CDR3 protein: CASSKLAGGNNEQFF; CDR3 DNA: TGCGCCAGCAGCAAGTTAGCGGGGGGAAACAATGAGCAGTTCTTC
clone size: NA; V gene: TRBV23-1; D gene: TRBD1; J gene: TRBJ1-5; CDR3 protein: CASSRPGQGNNQPQHF; CDR3 DNA: TGCGCCAGCAGTCGTCCGGGACAGGGGAACAATCAGCCCCAGCATTTT
clone size: NA; V gene: TRBV10-3; D gene: NA; J gene: TRBJ1-5; CDR3 protein: CAISGSPGGGQPQHF; CDR3 DNA: TGTGCCATCAGTGGATCACCGGGGGGCGGTCAGCCCCAGCATTTT
clone size: NA; V gene: TRBV30; D gene: NA; J gene: TRBJ1-1; CDR3 protein: CAWSSDSYEAFF; CDR3 DNA: TGTGCCTGGAGTTCGGACAGCTATGAAGCTTTCTTT
clone size: NA; V gene: TRBV6-6; D gene: NA; J gene: TRBJ1-5; CDR3 protein: CASSTGVRNQPQHF; CDR3 DNA: TGTGCCAGCAGCACCGGGGTCAGAAATCAGCCCCAGCATTTT
clone size: NA; V gene: TRBV5-1; D gene: TRBD1; J gene: TRBJ1-1; CDR3 protein: CASSLAGQGISEAFF; CDR3 DNA: TGCGCCAGCAGCTTGGCGGGACAGGGCATATCTGAAGCTTTCTTT
clone size: NA; V gene: TRBV5-8; D gene: NA; J gene: TRBJ1-2; CDR3 protein: CASSPAGGAWYGYTF; CDR3 DNA: TGTGCCAGCAGCCCCGCCGGGGGGGCCTGGTATGGCTACACCTTC
clone size: NA; V gene: TRBV30; D gene: NA; J gene: TRBJ1-5; CDR3 protein: CAWSPAASGQPQHF; CDR3 DNA: TGTGCCTGGAGTCCCGCAGCCTCAGGCCAGCCCCAGCATTTT
clone size: NA; V gene: TRBV14; D gene: TRBD1; J gene: TRBJ2-5; CDR3 protein: CASSQTDRVGTQYF; CDR3 DNA: TGTGCCAGCAGCCAAACCGACAGGGTTGGGACCCAGTACTTC
clone size: NA; V gene: TRBV3-1/TRBV3-2; D gene: NA; J gene: TRBJ2-7; CDR3 protein: CASSQVGGREQYF; CDR3 DNA: TGTGCCAGCAGCCAAGTCGGGGGACGTGAGCAGTACTTC
clone size: NA; V gene: TRBV10-2; D gene: TRBD1; J gene: TRBJ2-7; CDR3 protein: CASTPDRGLHEQYF; CDR3 DNA: TGCGCCAGCACCCCGGACAGGGGGCTGCACGAGCAGTACTTC
clone size: once; V gene: TRBV6-5; D gene: TRBD1; J gene: TRBJ1-2; CDR3 protein: CASSYSTGLDYGYTF; CDR3 DNA: TGTGCCAGCAGTTACTCGACAGGGTTGGACTATGGCTACACCTTC
clone size: NA; V gene: TRBV4-2; D gene: NA; J gene: TRBJ1-1; CDR3 protein: CASSQEGTSFTEAFF; CDR3 DNA: TGTGCCAGCAGCCAAGAAGGGACATCCTTCACTGAAGCTTTCTTT
clone size: few; V gene: TRBV6-5; D gene: NA; J gene: TRBJ2-2; CDR3 protein: CASRSTGELFF; CDR3 DNA: TGTGCCAGCAGGAGCACCGGGGAGCTGTTTTTT
clone size: NA; V gene: TRBV4-2; D gene: NA; J gene: TRBJ2-5; CDR3 protein: CASSRGLGETQYF; CDR3 DNA: TGTGCCAGCAGCCGCGGACTGGGGGAGACCCAGTACTTC